This entry is about one TCR beta chain. Its antigen remains unknown. The protocol was immunoSEQ multiplex PCR, while the TCRdb copy is restricted to in-frame clones and leaves out a portion. The sample lists about 7,700 clones, roughly 94% occurring once. The data were obtained in a study of T cells in tuberculosis. Findings and limits, study-wide: GMM-specific TCRs were nearer to active tuberculosis alpha repertoires, suggesting expansion.

Each patient had positive sputum smear microscopy and/or positive culture. Germline-derived CDR1 and CDR2 are MGHRA and YSYEKL. Trimming removed 2 bases from V and 7 bases from J, with 24 bases in between. The CDR3 is 17 residues long. This receptor was obtained from an adult with tuberculosis. Sequences were obtained from PBMCs. This chain links TRBV4-1 with TRBJ2-7; unclear D gene. The CDR3 loop reads CASSQIDLGFSWAEQYF. The CDR3 DNA sequence: TGCGCCAGCAGCCAAATAGACCTTGGCTTCTCTTGGGCTGAGCAGTACTTC.